These 22 T cell receptor beta chains originate from one sample sequenced in a study of blood T cell repertoires in COVID-19. Some clones are missing from TCRdb's copy, which holds only in-frame ones; the method was immunoSEQ multiplex PCR. The sample contains 400,000 to 500,000 clones, roughly 88% of which appear only once. The sequencing input was PBMCs or T cells enriched from blood (not recorded which). Source of these receptors: a young woman who had been exposed to COVID-19.

This clone was observed a single time. The rearrangement uses TRBV19 and TRBJ1-5; 9 nucleotides agree with TRBD1. Germline CDR1 and CDR2: LNHDA and SQIVND (reference sequence). Germline trimming cut 7 bases from V and 5 bases from J; bases unmatched to any gene: 12. CDR3 length: 16 amino acids. The CDR3 loop reads CASTNRDRDLDQPQHF. The DNA for the CDR3 is TGTGCCAGTACAAACCGGGACAGGGATTTGGATCAGCCCCAGCATTTT.

The chain's CDR3 is CSVDTGGVRAFF. The CDR3 DNA reads as TGCAGCGTTGATACAGGGGGCGTTAGGGCTTTCTTT. This chain connects TRBV29-1 to TRBJ1-1, with TRBD1 matching 9 bases. Losses at the gene ends were 3 bases for V and 11 bases for J; bases not matched to a gene: 7. There are 12 residues in the CDR3. The germline gives CDR1 SQVTM, CDR2 ANQGSEA.

The V gene is TRBV6-2 or TRBV6-3, the J gene TRBJ2-6, with a tentative D call TRBD2 (5 bases). Deletions cut 4 bases from V and 4 bases from J, with 11 bases between. The CDR3 sequence is 15 residues long. The germline CDR1 and CDR2 sequences are MNHEY and SVGEGT. The CDR3 here is CASSSPAGGANVLTF. CDR3 bases: TGTGCCAGCAGTTCCCCTGCGGGCGGGGCCAACGTCCTGACTTTC.

The CDR3: CASSPRTSGGYNEQFF. DNA for the CDR3: TGTGCCAGCAGCCCCCGGACTAGCGGGGGGTACAATGAGCAGTTCTTC. This chain joins TRBV3-1 (or the pseudogene TRBV3-2) and TRBJ2-1; 14 bases are a match to TRBD2. The V gene's germline CDR1 is LGHDT and CDR2 YNNKEL (reference sequence). The CDR3 loop spans 16 amino acids. Trimming removed 4 bases from V and 4 bases from J; junction bases left unmatched: 3.

The V gene is TRBV5-8, the J gene TRBJ2-2; 14 bases agree with TRBD2. The CDR3 covers 17 residues. Germline CDR1 is SGHTS and CDR2 is YDEGEE. V lost 4 bases and J lost 6; bases outside the gene matches: 8. The CDR3 loop reads CASSETSGGARSGELFF. The DNA for the CDR3 is TGTGCCAGCAGCGAGACTAGCGGGGGGGCCCGTTCCGGGGAGCTGTTTTTT. The whole variable domain, remainder taken from reference TRBV5-8 and TRBJ2-2, is EAGVTQSPTHLIKTRGQQATLRCSPISGHTSVYWYQQALGLGLQFLLWYDEGEERNRGNFPPRFSGRQFPNYSSELNVNALELEDSALYLCASSETSGGARSGELFFGEGSRLTVL.

This clone showed up just once. This same CDR3 is encoded by further DNA sequences in the sample. The chain is built from TRBV7-9 and TRBJ1-2, with 10 nucleotides matching TRBD1. The germline gives CDR1 SEHNR, CDR2 FQNEAQ (reference sequence). Germline trimming cut 5 bases from V and 3 bases from J; bases unmatched to any gene: 3. CDR3 length: 14 residues. CDR3 loop: CASSPGQGYYGYTF. The CDR3 DNA is TGTGCCAGCAGCCCGGGACAGGGGTACTATGGCTACACCTTC.

This clone was seen more than once but under ten times. The V and J genes are TRBV9 and TRBJ1-2, with D possibly being TRBD1 (6 bases). This CDR3 comprises 14 residues. Germline V CDR1 and CDR2: SGDLS, YYNGEE. V was cut by 0 bases and J by 3 bases, with 9 bases left in between. For the CDR3, the DNA is TGTGCCAGCAGCGTAGCCCCAGGGGACTATGGCTACACCTTC. This sequence encodes CASSVAPGDYGYTF.

CDR3: CASRKTSGRAFYNEQFF. CDR3 nucleotide sequence: TGTGCCAGCAGAAAGACTAGCGGGAGGGCTTTCTACAATGAGCAGTTCTTC. The chain links TRBV28 to TRBJ2-1; 14 nucleotides line up with TRBD2. Germline lookup yields CDR1 MDHEN and CDR2 SYDVKM. Germline trimming cut 6 bases from V and 3 bases from J; bases unmatched to any gene: 7. The CDR3 covers 17 residues.

The chain links TRBV20-1 to TRBJ2-3; TRBD2 agrees at 10 bases. V lost 3 bases and J lost 5; bases outside the gene matches: 8. The length of the CDR3 is 15 residues. The germline gives CDR1 DFQATT, CDR2 SNEGSKA (reference sequence). The CDR3 here is CSASPLAGVVDTQYF. For the CDR3, the DNA is TGCAGTGCTAGTCCTCTAGCGGGAGTCGTAGATACGCAGTATTTT.

Worth noting for this clone: This sample also contains other DNA sequences that code for the same CDR3. This rearrangement joins TRBV9 to TRBJ2-3, with D perhaps TRBD1 (6 bases). The CDR3 extends over 14 amino acids. V was cut by 1 base and J by 4 bases, with 10 bases left in between. Germline V lookup: CDR1 SGDLS, CDR2 YYNGEE. This chain's CDR3 is CASSVRRGADTQYF. The CDR3 nucleotides read TGTGCCAGCAGCGTACGCAGGGGAGCAGATACGCAGTATTTT.

CDR3 protein: CASSEKRYEQYF. For the CDR3, the DNA is TGTGCCAGCAGCGAAAAGCGCTACGAGCAGTACTTC. V and J are TRBV16 and TRBJ2-7; no firm D call. V was trimmed by 5 bases and J by 3 bases, leaving 8 bases between them. Germline V gene lookup returns CDR1 KGHSY and CDR2 FQNENV. The CDR3 length is 12 residues.

The chain recombines TRBV6-5 with TRBJ1-5, with TRBD1 matching 8 bases. The CDR3 runs to 15 residues. Germline-derived CDR1 and CDR2 are MNHEY and SVGAGI. The J segment lost 0 bases and the V segment lost 7 bases, leaving 5 bases of the junction unmatched. CDR3 in DNA: TGTGCCAGCATTCAGGGGGCGGGTAGCAATCAGCCCCAGCATTTT. This translates into CASIQGAGSNQPQHF.

As regards this clone: At one end, the junction sequence differs from germline, possibly due to a read error. DNA for the CDR3: TGTGCCAGCAGACAAGCCCAAACGGGGGGCAGATCTGGAAACACCATATATTTT. Its translation: CASRQAQTGGRSGNTIYF. The chain joins TRBV3-1 (or the pseudogene TRBV3-2) to TRBJ1-3, with D possibly TRBD1 on 6 matching bases. The CDR3 is made up of 18 amino acids. Per the germline V gene, CDR1 is LGHDT and CDR2 is YNNKEL (reference sequence).

V gene TRBV5-1 combines with J gene TRBJ2-2; 9 bases align to TRBD2. J was trimmed by 2 bases and V by 4 bases; bases with no gene match: 3. The germline gives CDR1 SGHRS, CDR2 YFSETQ. The CDR3 contains 15 residues. CDR3 sequence reads: CASSNSGRNTGELFF. The CDR3 DNA sequence: TGCGCCAGCAGCAATAGCGGGAGAAACACCGGGGAGCTGTTTTTT.

The chain joins TRBV5-1 to TRBJ2-2; TRBD2 matches at 10 bases. Germline-derived CDR1 and CDR2 are SGHRS and YFSETQ. V lost 5 bases and J lost 1; bases outside the gene matches: 2. The CDR3 totals 15 residues. The CDR3 DNA follows: TGCGCCAGCAGTTGGACTAGCGGGAACACCGGGGAGCTGTTTTTT. Its translation is CASSWTSGNTGELFF. Supplemented by reference TRBV5-1 and TRBJ2-2, the full variable domain reads KAGVTQTPRYLIKTRGQQVTLSCSPISGHRSVSWYQQTPGQGLQFLFEYFSETQRNKGNFPGRFSGRQFSNSRSEMNVSTLELGDSALYLCASSWTSGNTGELFFGEGSRLTVL.

The V call is TRBV7-3, the J call TRBJ2-1, with D perhaps matching TRBD2 (7 bases). The CDR3 has 15 amino acids. Trimming left V 3 bases short and J 4 bases short, with 13 bases between. From germline, CDR1 is SGHTA and CDR2 FQGTGA. CDR3 protein: CASSFEGGPYNEQFF. The CDR3 region has the DNA TGTGCCAGCAGCTTTGAGGGGGGGCCTTACAATGAGCAGTTCTTC.

The chain is built from TRBV10-1 and TRBJ1-2; no clear D. The length of the CDR3 is 16 residues. The germline CDR1 and CDR2 sequences are WNHNN and SYGVQD (reference sequence). Trimming took off 0 bases at V and 5 bases at J, with 16 bases between the two ends. CDR3 protein: CASSESGGSSRYGYTF. CDR3 sequence (DNA): TGCGCCAGCAGTGAGTCGGGTGGATCTTCTAGATATGGCTACACCTTC.

This sequence joins TRBV29-1 and TRBJ2-3; 10 bases align to TRBD2. The germline V gene encodes CDR1 SQVTM and CDR2 ANQGSEA. The junction had 8 bases not matched to a gene; V was cut back by 2 bases and J by 6 bases. This CDR3 region has 15 residues. The CDR3 protein is CSVERTSGVRDTQYF. The CDR3 nucleotides are TGCAGCGTTGAACGGACTAGCGGCGTGAGGGATACGCAGTATTTT.

The V call is TRBV28, the J call TRBJ2-7; 10 bases are shared with TRBD1. Germline V lookup: CDR1 MDHEN, CDR2 SYDVKM. J gave up 3 bases and V 6 bases, and 8 bases lay outside the gene matches. The CDR3 length is 15 residues. CDR3 in DNA: TGTGCCAGCAGCCCGCCGGGACAGGGGATCTACGAGCAGTACTTC. Residues: CASSPPGQGIYEQYF.

This chain joins TRBV28 and TRBJ2-7; TRBD1 matches 8 bases. After removal of 4 bases from V and 3 bases from J, the junction contained 11 bases not matched to a gene. Germline-derived CDR1 and CDR2 are MDHEN and SYDVKM. The CDR3 consists of 16 residues. This CDR3 reads CASSSRGQVWSYEQYF. DNA of the CDR3: TGTGCCAGCAGTTCGCGGGGACAGGTATGGAGCTACGAGCAGTACTTC.

The chain uses TRBV28 and TRBJ1-5, with 7 bases matching TRBD1. V trimming: 3 bases; J trimming: 4 bases; junction bases outside the gene matches: 3. CDR3 length equals 14 residues. Germline V CDR1 and CDR2: MDHEN, SYDVKM. CDR3 bases: TGTGCCAGCAGTTTGGGGACAGAGAATCAGCCCCAGCATTTT. Protein product: CASSLGTENQPQHF. The variable domain in full, with the rest retrieved from reference TRBV28 and TRBJ1-5, is DVKVTQSSRYLVKRTGEKVFLECVQDMDHENMFWYRQDPGLGLRLIYFSYDVKMKEKGDIPEGYSVSREKKERFSLILESASTNQTSMYLCASSLGTENQPQHFGDGTRLSIL.

V and J are TRBV6-5 and TRBJ2-7, with D tentatively TRBD1 (6 bases). V lost 0 bases, J lost 5 bases, and 8 bases lay in between. This CDR3 is 13 amino acids long. Germline assignment: CDR1 MNHEY and CDR2 SVGAGI. CDR3 amino acids: CASSYSDRNEQYF. In DNA, the CDR3 is TGTGCCAGCAGTTACTCGGACAGAAACGAGCAGTACTTC.